This T cell receptor (beta chain) was identified in a study of cytomegalovirus exposure and HLA in healthy donors. The overall study: Within the Caucasian-associated ancestry cluster were 65% to 85% of the 350 to 400 genotyped donors. Study-level points and caveats: There were three CMV-associated chains whose specificity for CMV antigens was confirmed in vitro. Later analysis reportedly placed an Asian-associated ancestry cluster below the roughly 680-donor mean in N-insertions. Reported results showed that the classifier diagnosed cytomegalovirus status with high specificity and sensitivity.

The PCR contained 60 Vbeta and 13 Jbeta primers. Sequencing used immunoSEQ multiplex PCR; TCRdb keeps in-frame clones, though not all of them. The repertoire holds 150,000 or so clones, more than 75% seen once, with around 14% in the top ten. Germline CDR1 reads SGHTA; CDR2 reads FQGNSA. Trimming left V 5 bases short and J 2 bases short, with 16 bases between. The CDR3 is made up of 16 amino acids. A word on this clone: Its antigen is still unknown.

This receptor was taken from a woman in her thirties or forties in good health and CMV-seronegative. Sequencing input: PBMCs. The rearrangement joins TRBV7-2 to TRBJ1-3; possible D gene TRBD1, 6 bases. The CDR3: CASSPWGRDTGNTIYF. CDR3 DNA: TGTGCCAGCAGCCCCTGGGGGAGGGACACTGGAAACACCATATATTTT.